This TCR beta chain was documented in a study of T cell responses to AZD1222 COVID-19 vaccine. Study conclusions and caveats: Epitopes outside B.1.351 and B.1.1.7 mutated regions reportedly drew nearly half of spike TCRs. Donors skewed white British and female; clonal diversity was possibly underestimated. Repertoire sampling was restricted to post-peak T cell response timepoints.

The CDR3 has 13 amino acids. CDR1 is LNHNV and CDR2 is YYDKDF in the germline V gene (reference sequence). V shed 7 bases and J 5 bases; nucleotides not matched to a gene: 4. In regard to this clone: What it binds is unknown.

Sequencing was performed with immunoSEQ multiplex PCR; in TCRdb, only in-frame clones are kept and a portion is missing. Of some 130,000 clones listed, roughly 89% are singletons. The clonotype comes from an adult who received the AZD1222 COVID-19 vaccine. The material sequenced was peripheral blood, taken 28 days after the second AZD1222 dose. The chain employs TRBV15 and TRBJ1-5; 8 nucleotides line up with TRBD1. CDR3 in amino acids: CATTRTGYQPQHF. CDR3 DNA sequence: TGTGCCACCACTCGGACAGGGTATCAGCCCCAGCATTTT.